What follows are 28 T cell receptor beta chains derived from one specimen sequenced in a study of T cell responses to AZD1222 COVID-19 vaccine. Some clones are missing from TCRdb's copy, which holds only in-frame ones; the method was immunoSEQ multiplex PCR. The sample carries over 150,000 clones, roughly 88% recorded once. Sequences were derived from peripheral blood, sampled on day 0 of AZD1222 vaccination. The receptors come from an adult in good health.

With regard to this clone: One end of the junction does not line up with germline, which may come from a read error. The rearrangement joins TRBV5-1 to TRBJ2-7; 10 bases are shared with TRBD2. Germline CDR1 reads SGHRS; CDR2 reads YFSETQ. The CDR3 extends over 14 amino acids. This CDR3 reads CARSGGVSSYEQYF. As DNA, the CDR3 is TGCGCCCGCAGCGGGGGGGTAAGCTCCTACGAGCAGTACTTC.

Turning to this clone: Other DNA sequences in this sample translate to the same CDR3. The V call is TRBV5-1, the J call TRBJ2-7; no definite D call. This CDR3 is 12 amino acids long. Germline CDR1 is SGHRS and CDR2 is YFSETQ. V was trimmed by 0 bases and J by 4 bases, leaving 5 bases between them. For the CDR3, the DNA is TGCGCCAGCAGCTTGGACAGATACGAGCAGTACTTC. It translates to CASSLDRYEQYF.

The genes are TRBV10-3 and TRBJ1-4; D remains ambiguous. The ends were cut back, 3 bases at V and 0 bases at J, with 5 bases in the middle. Germline lookup yields CDR1 ENHRY and CDR2 SYGVKD. The CDR3 length is 14 residues. CDR3 sequence reads: CAISDSATNEKLFF. CDR3 bases: TGTGCCATCAGTGACAGCGCAACTAATGAAAAACTGTTTTTT.

The rearrangement links TRBV7-9 to TRBJ2-2, with TRBD2 matching over 12 bases. With V trimmed by 5 bases and J by 6 bases, 7 bases remained unmatched. Per germline, CDR1 SEHNR and CDR2 FQNEAQ (reference sequence). The CDR3 sequence is 16 residues long. CDR3 loop: CASSPGLAGVSGELFF. Here the CDR3 DNA reads TGTGCCAGCAGCCCGGGACTAGCGGGTGTGTCCGGGGAGCTGTTTTTT.

The chain uses TRBV7-2 and TRBJ2-2, with no clear D. Germline V CDR1 and CDR2: SGHTA, FQGNSA. This CDR3 is 13 amino acids long. The V end was cut by 2 bases, the J end by 5 bases, with 6 bases between. The CDR3 spells CASSLQWTGELFF. The CDR3 DNA reads TGTGCCAGCAGCTTACAGTGGACCGGGGAGCTGTTTTTT.

The rearrangement joins TRBV28 to TRBJ2-1; unclear D gene. The V gene lost 4 bases and the J gene lost 8 bases, with 15 bases spanning the gap. Germline assignment: CDR1 MDHEN and CDR2 SYDVKM. The CDR3 is 14 amino acids. For the CDR3, the DNA is TGTGCCAGCAGTTGGACGGGTTTAATGTATGAGCAGTTCTTC. This translates into CASSWTGLMYEQFF.

This CDR3 reads CASSLGVGGELFF. The CDR3 DNA reads TGTGCCAGCAGTTTGGGCGTTGGCGGGGAGCTGTTTTTT. V and J are TRBV27 and TRBJ2-2; unclear D gene. V was cut by 3 bases and J by 7 bases, with 9 bases left in between. Germline V lookup: CDR1 MNHEY, CDR2 SMNVEV (reference sequence). This CDR3 is 13 amino acids long.

This chain joins TRBV6-5 and TRBJ2-7, with a tentative D call TRBD1 (5 bases). The CDR3 runs to 15 residues. CDR1 and CDR2 from the germline V gene are MNHEY and SVGAGI. Trimming pared 2 bases from V and 3 bases from J, leaving 14 bases between. DNA for the CDR3: TGTGCCAGCAGTTACCTCGGAACAGGACACTACGAGCAGTACTTC. Its protein is CASSYLGTGHYEQYF.

This clone was seen a handful of times. CDR3 loop: CAISDNREGQPQHF. The DNA for the CDR3 is TGTGCCATCAGTGATAACAGGGAGGGTCAGCCCCAGCATTTT. The genes are TRBV10-3 and TRBJ1-5; possible D gene TRBD1, 6 bases. CDR3 length: 14 residues. V gave up 3 bases and J gave up 6 bases, with 12 bases separating them. CDR1 ENHRY and CDR2 SYGVKD come from the germline V gene.

This sequence joins TRBV11-1 and TRBJ2-1, with 13 bases fitting TRBD2. With 6 bases clipped from V and 8 bases from J, the junction kept 10 bases outside the gene matches. There are 16 residues in the CDR3. The germline gives CDR1 SGHAT, CDR2 FQDESV (reference sequence). CDR3 in amino acids: CASSHTSGGAGDEQFF. CDR3 bases: TGTGCCAGCAGTCACACTAGCGGGGGGGCTGGGGATGAGCAGTTCTTC. Variable domain in full (rest from reference TRBV11-1 and TRBJ2-1): EAEVAQSPRYKITEKSQAVAFWCDPISGHATLYWYRQILGQGPELLVQFQDESVVDDSQLPKDRFSAERLKGVDSTLKIQPAELGDSAMYLCASSHTSGGAGDEQFFGPGTRLTVL.

This chain connects TRBV28 to TRBJ2-7, with 9 bases identical to TRBD1. J was trimmed by 5 bases and V by 6 bases; bases with no gene match: 5. This CDR3 is built from 13 residues. CDR1 is MDHEN, CDR2 SYDVKM, per germline. The CDR3 protein is CASSYRGQDEQYF. The CDR3 bases are TGTGCCAGCAGCTACAGGGGGCAGGACGAGCAGTACTTC.

The V gene is TRBV27, the J gene TRBJ1-6; tentatively, D is TRBD1 (6 bases). Germline CDR1 MNHEY, CDR2 SMNVEV (reference sequence). The CDR3 is 14 residues long. Trimming stripped 4 bases from V and 9 bases from J, with 13 bases between. This CDR3 reads CASSSTGTSSPLHF. The DNA for the CDR3 is TGTGCCAGCAGTTCCACCGGGACAAGTTCACCCCTCCACTTT.

The CDR3: CASSLDRGVSGELFF. The CDR3 DNA reads TGTGCCAGCAGCTTAGATAGGGGGGTCTCCGGGGAGCTGTTTTTT. This chain links TRBV11-3 with TRBJ2-2; D may correspond to TRBD1 or TRBD2 (6 bases each). Germline V gene lookup returns CDR1 SGHNT and CDR2 YENEEA. Trimming took 0 bases from V and 6 from J, leaving 11 bases between them. The CDR3 spans 15 residues.

V gene TRBV30 combines with J gene TRBJ2-5; D is unclear. This CDR3 comprises 14 residues. Germline CDR1 reads GTSNPN; CDR2 reads SVGIG (reference sequence). V lost 3 bases and J 1 base, leaving 12 bases between the germline ends. The CDR3 spells CAWRNSWAQETQYF. The CDR3 nucleotides are TGTGCCTGGAGGAATTCCTGGGCCCAAGAGACCCAGTACTTC. Looking up the rest from reference TRBV30 and TRBJ2-5 gives the full variable domain: SQTIHQWPATLVQPVGSPLSLECTVEGTSNPNLYWYRQAAGRGLQLLFYSVGIGQISSEVPQNLSASRPQDRQFILSSKKLLLSDSGFYLCAWRNSWAQETQYFGPGTRLLVL.

The chain has TRBV18 and TRBJ2-7; 8 nucleotides line up with TRBD1. Germline V CDR1 and CDR2: KGHSH, LQKENI. The CDR3 totals 13 residues. J lost 4 bases, V lost 4 bases, and 3 bases had no gene match. CDR3 sequence (DNA): TGTGCCAGCTCACAGGACAGGGAATACGAGCAGTACTTC. This encodes CASSQDREYEQYF.

V is TRBV7-9 and J is TRBJ1-2, with 10 bases fitting TRBD1. V was clipped by 6 bases and J by 8 bases; unmatched bases: 3. In germline, CDR1 is SEHNR, CDR2 FQNEAQ (reference sequence). The CDR3 spans 12 residues. CDR3 loop: CASSDRGRGYTF. Here the CDR3 DNA reads TGTGCCAGCAGTGACAGGGGGCGCGGCTACACCTTC.

The chain has TRBV9 and TRBJ2-5, with D perhaps TRBD1 or TRBD2 (5 bases each). The CDR3 sequence is 20 residues long. CDR1 is SGDLS and CDR2 is YYNGEE in the germline V gene. V shed 4 bases and J shed 3 bases, with 31 bases lying between them. CDR3: CASSHTRDPNLGVMEETQYF. In DNA form, the CDR3 reads TGTGCCAGCAGCCACACCCGGGACCCTAATTTAGGGGTAATGGAAGAGACCCAGTACTTC. The full variable domain, with the rest looked up from reference TRBV9 and TRBJ2-5, is DSGVTQTPKHLITATGQRVTLRCSPRSGDLSVYWYQQSLDQGLQFLIQYYNGEERAKGNILERFSAQQFPDLHSELNLSSLELGDSALYFCASSHTRDPNLGVMEETQYFGPGTRLLVL.

The chain uses TRBV28 and TRBJ1-6, with TRBD1 matching over 7 bases. Trimming removed 7 bases from V and 7 bases from J; junction bases left unmatched: 16. This CDR3 contains 17 residues. Looked up from germline, CDR1 is MDHEN and CDR2 is SYDVKM. CDR3 amino acids: CASISAGAGQQNSPLHF. DNA of the CDR3: TGTGCCAGCATCTCGGCCGGGGCGGGACAGCAAAATTCACCCCTCCACTTT.

The chain is built from TRBV3-1 (or the pseudogene TRBV3-2) and TRBJ2-1; D gene ambiguous. CDR1 is LGHDT, CDR2 YNNKEL, per germline (reference sequence). Trimming took 4 bases from V and 8 from J, leaving 9 bases between them. The CDR3 has 12 residues. CDR3 residues: CASSRLGDEQFF. DNA of the CDR3: TGTGCCAGCAGCCGCCTCGGCGATGAGCAGTTCTTC.

This chain links TRBV29-1 with TRBJ2-1; possible D gene TRBD2, 6 bases. The CDR3 extends over 14 amino acids. The germline V gene encodes CDR1 SQVTM and CDR2 ANQGSEA. V was shortened by 5 bases and J by 2 bases, with 13 bases between the two germline ends. The CDR3 spells CSVPGRVAYNEQFF. CDR3 DNA sequence: TGCAGCGTTCCCGGGAGAGTTGCCTACAATGAGCAGTTCTTC.

The rearrangement links TRBV10-3 to TRBJ2-5; 9 bases map to TRBD1. CDR1 and CDR2 from the germline V gene are ENHRY and SYGVKD. The CDR3 loop spans 17 amino acids. V was clipped by 5 bases and J by 0 bases; unmatched bases: 10. The CDR3: CAISNSFRDRDQETQYF. The CDR3 DNA reads as TGTGCCATCAGTAACAGTTTCCGGGACAGGGACCAAGAGACCCAGTACTTC.

The rearrangement links TRBV29-1 to TRBJ2-1; tentative D call: TRBD1 (6 bases). The CDR3 totals 15 residues. From germline, CDR1 is SQVTM and CDR2 ANQGSEA. V lost 7 bases and J lost 4, with 20 bases in between. CDR3 sequence (DNA): TGCAGCGCAAGGCCAACCGGGACACGGTACAATGAGCAGTTCTTC. Translating gives CSARPTGTRYNEQFF.

The chain is built from TRBV3-1 (or the pseudogene TRBV3-2) and TRBJ2-1; TRBD2 agrees at 11 bases. This CDR3 is 16 amino acids long. Germline V lookup: CDR1 LGHDT, CDR2 YNNKEL (reference sequence). V dropped 3 bases and J dropped 3; count of bases not matched to a gene: 4. CDR3 region: CASSHGGTSGYNEQFF. CDR3 DNA: TGTGCCAGCAGCCACGGGGGGACTAGCGGCTACAATGAGCAGTTCTTC.

The rearrangement joins TRBV7-3 to TRBJ1-1, with D hard to call. Trimming took 0 bases from V and 1 from J, leaving 9 bases between them. The V gene's germline CDR1 is SGHTA and CDR2 FQGTGA. This CDR3 spans 15 amino acids. The CDR3 spells CASSLTPAGNTEAFF. The CDR3 coding sequence is TGTGCCAGCAGCTTAACCCCCGCCGGGAACACTGAAGCTTTCTTT.

This clone came up once. The V call is TRBV5-1, the J call TRBJ2-7, with TRBD1 matching 9 bases. V shed 3 bases, J shed 11 bases, and the junction held 18 bases outside the gene matches. Germline CDR1 and CDR2: SGHRS and YFSETQ. The CDR3 totals 16 residues. The CDR3 protein is CASSWGDREGLREKYF. The CDR3 DNA reads TGCGCCAGCAGCTGGGGGGACAGGGAGGGACTAAGGGAGAAGTACTTC.

The chain employs TRBV28 and TRBJ1-2, with TRBD1 matching 7 bases. Germline V gene lookup returns CDR1 MDHEN and CDR2 SYDVKM. The CDR3 runs 15 residues. V gave up 3 bases and J gave up 7 bases; unmatched junction bases: 11. The CDR3 DNA is TGTGCCAGCAGTTTCCCGGGACAGTTGGTCCCTGGCTACACCTTC. Translation: CASSFPGQLVPGYTF.

The chain is built from TRBV6-5 and TRBJ1-2; D gene ambiguous. Trimming removed 11 bases at V and 1 base at J, with 14 bases between. Germline V gives CDR1 MNHEY, CDR2 SVGAGI. The CDR3 covers 13 residues. The CDR3, as DNA: TGTGCCGGCCAGCGAGCACTTAACTATGGCTACACCTTC. It translates to CAGQRALNYGYTF.

The chain combines TRBV28 with TRBJ1-2; 8 nucleotides match TRBD1. The CDR3 loop spans 14 amino acids. Germline loops: CDR1 MDHEN, CDR2 SYDVKM. V gave up 5 bases and J gave up 2 bases; unmatched junction bases: 4. The CDR3 loop reads CASSTYRGNYGYTF. The CDR3 DNA reads as TGTGCCAGCAGTACCTACAGGGGGAACTATGGCTACACCTTC.